This TCR beta chain was profiled in a study of blood T cell repertoires in COVID-19. Study-level information: Specimens from acute and convalescent COVID-19 originated in the United States, Italy and Spain. PBMCs, B-cell-depleted T cells, or T cells were the source of the cDNA or gDNA that made up the material.

Under the authors' procedure: Nucleated cell number was recorded as an estimate derived from reference gene primer amplification. Using immunoSEQ multiplex PCR, the repertoire was profiled, and TCRdb retains in-frame clones only, with some absent. V, J and clone size are taken as reported in that table, and D and trimming were inferred from the DNA itself. This sample has fewer than 200,000 clones, with 80% to 85% found just once. This clone was seen a single time. This CDR3 is built from 14 residues. Germline CDR1 and CDR2: MDHEN and SYDVKM. The V gene end was trimmed by 6 bases and the J gene end by 8 bases; junction bases not matched to a gene: 10.

Sample: peripheral blood. The chain uses TRBV28 and TRBJ1-2; 9 nucleotides line up with TRBD1. This TCR was recovered from a man between 65 and 80 years old with active or convalescent COVID-19. CDR3 amino acids: CASSRGQGMGGYTF. The CDR3 DNA reads as TGTGCCAGCAGCAGGGGACAGGGTATGGGAGGCTACACCTTC.